Listed here are 9 T cell receptor beta chains from one sample, sequenced in a study of shared clonotypes between healthy human individuals. Assay: immunoSEQ multiplex PCR; the TCRdb copy retains only in-frame clones and omits some. This sample has 600,000 to 700,000 clones; around 78% occur once, and the top ten carry around 1.8%. What was sequenced was memory CD4+ T cells sorted from blood. Noted subset: CD45RA-negative fraction. These receptors originate from a woman in her twenties or thirties in good health.

This chain joins TRBV18 and TRBJ1-5; tentatively, D is TRBD1 (5 bases). Trimming pared 8 bases from V and 4 bases from J, leaving 12 bases between. This CDR3 spans 13 amino acids. CDR1 and CDR2 from the germline V gene are KGHSH and LQKENI. CDR3 sequence: CASRLTGNQPQHF. The CDR3 DNA reads TGTGCCAGCAGACTAACAGGAAATCAGCCCCAGCATTTT. Full variable domain (rest looked up from reference TRBV18 and TRBJ1-5): NAGVMQNPRHLVRRRGQEARLRCSPMKGHSHVYWYRQLPEEGLKFMVYLQKENIIDESGMPKERFSAEFPKEGPSILRIQQVVRGDSAAYFCASRLTGNQPQHFGDGTRLSIL.

The genes are TRBV2 and TRBJ1-5; D unresolved. The CDR3 totals 13 residues. V was pared by 1 base and J by 4 bases, with 5 bases between. Germline V gene sequence: CDR1 SNHLY, CDR2 FYNNEI. In nucleotides, the CDR3 is TGTGCCAGCAGTGAAGAGGTGAATCAGCCCCAGCATTTT. Protein: CASSEEVNQPQHF.

The chain employs TRBV19 and TRBJ2-6; D is uncertain. V was cut by 5 bases and J by 0 bases, with 11 bases left in between. This CDR3 has 16 amino acids. Per the germline V gene, CDR1 is LNHDA and CDR2 is SQIVND (reference sequence). CDR3 protein: CASSALATSGANVLTF. For the CDR3, the DNA is TGTGCCAGTAGTGCGCTGGCAACCTCTGGGGCCAACGTCCTGACTTTC.

J is TRBJ1-2 and V is TRBV28; D unclear. Per the germline V gene, CDR1 is MDHEN and CDR2 is SYDVKM. Between the trimmed V and J ends, which lost 3 bases and 0 bases, there was a span of 11 bases. The length of the CDR3 is 15 residues. The DNA for the CDR3 is TGTGCCAGCAGTTTGTCTGCCACTTCTAACTATGGCTACACCTTC. Translated: CASSLSATSNYGYTF.

This chain links TRBV27 with TRBJ2-4; the match to TRBD2 covers 9 bases. V lost 8 bases to trimming and J lost 0 bases; unmatched junction nucleotides: 2. The germline V gene has CDR1 MNHEY and CDR2 SMNVEV (reference sequence). The CDR3 runs to 14 residues. The CDR3 nucleotides are TGTGCCAGCGCAGCGGGAGGAGCCAAAAACATTCAGTACTTC. It yields the protein CASAAGGAKNIQYF.

The V gene is TRBV6-1, the J gene TRBJ1-4; no reliable D call. V was pared by 7 bases and J by 0 bases, with 12 bases between. The CDR3 consists of 15 residues. Germline-derived CDR1 and CDR2 are MNHNS and SASEGT. CDR3 sequence (DNA): TGTGCCAGCACCCAGGCTCCAACAACTAATGAAAAACTGTTTTTT. It encodes CASTQAPTTNEKLFF.

The CDR3 DNA follows: TGCGCCAGCAGTCAATCGAAGACCGAGGAAGAGACCCAGTACTTC. This codes for CASSQSKTEEETQYF. The V and J genes are TRBV23-1 and TRBJ2-5; D not resolved. TRBV23-1 is an ORF; its function is uncertain. The CDR3 is made up of 15 amino acids. V was clipped by 0 bases and J by 3 bases, with 11 bases between them.

The chain employs TRBV11-2 and TRBJ2-7, with TRBD2 as a possible D gene (5 bases). CDR1 is SGHAT, CDR2 FQNNGV, per germline. The CDR3 runs 14 residues. V was shortened by 5 bases and J by 2 bases, with 13 bases between the two germline ends. In DNA, the CDR3 is TGTGCCAGCAGCCTGTTCGCGGGTACCTACGAGCAGTACTTC. Its protein is CASSLFAGTYEQYF.

CDR3 protein: CASSPYSGRQETQYF. The CDR3 nucleotides are TGTGCCAGCAGCCCGTATAGCGGGAGGCAAGAGACCCAGTACTTC. V gene TRBV11-2 combines with J gene TRBJ2-5, with 10 bases lining up with TRBD2. This CDR3 has 15 amino acids. V was pared by 5 bases and J by 2 bases, with 5 bases of the junction left unmatched. Germline lookup yields CDR1 SGHAT and CDR2 FQNNGV.